This T cell receptor (beta chain) emerged from a study of siplizumab effects on memory and regulatory T cells. Overall study findings and caveats: Suppressive activity of Tregs proliferating in siplizumab cultures remained unconfirmed.

Repertoires were generated with immunoSEQ multiplex PCR, while TCRdb's copy carries only in-frame clones and drops some. The table records approximately 100,000 clones, about 91% of them present only once. Worth noting for this clone: Its antigen is not known.

V lost 5 bases and J 3 bases, leaving 8 bases between the germline ends. CDR1 and CDR2 (germline): SGHAT, FQNNGV. The CDR3 totals 13 residues. The rearrangement links TRBV11-2 to TRBJ2-1; D not certain. Sequencing input: CD4+ T cells sorted from blood. This TCR came from a human donor in good health. Some clones in this sample may be carry-over from other donors' samples. CDR3 nucleotides: TGTGCCAGCAGCCCCTGGGGCTACAATGAGCAGTTCTTC. It translates to CASSPWGYNEQFF.